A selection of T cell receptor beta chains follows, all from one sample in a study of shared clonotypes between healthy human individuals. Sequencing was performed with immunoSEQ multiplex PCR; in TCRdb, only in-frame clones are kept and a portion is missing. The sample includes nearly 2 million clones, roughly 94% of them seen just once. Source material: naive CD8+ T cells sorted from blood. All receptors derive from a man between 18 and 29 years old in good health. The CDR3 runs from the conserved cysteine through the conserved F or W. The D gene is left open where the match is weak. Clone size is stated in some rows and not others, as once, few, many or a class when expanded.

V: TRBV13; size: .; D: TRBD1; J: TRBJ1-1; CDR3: CASSLLGTATEAFF; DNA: TGTGCCAGCAGCTTATTAGGGACAGCCACTGAAGCTTTCTTT
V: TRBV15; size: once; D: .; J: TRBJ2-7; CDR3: CATSRPLARDEQYF; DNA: TGTGCCACCAGCAGGCCTCTAGCAAGGGACGAGCAGTACTTC
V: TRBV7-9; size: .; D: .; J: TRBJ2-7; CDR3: CASSPSGRFTYEQYF; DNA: TGTGCCAGCAGCCCCTCGGGCAGGTTCACCTACGAGCAGTACTTC
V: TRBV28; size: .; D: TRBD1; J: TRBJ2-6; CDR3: CASSSETGTGANVLTF; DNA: TGTGCCAGCAGTTCGGAGACAGGGACCGGGGCCAACGTCCTGACTTTC
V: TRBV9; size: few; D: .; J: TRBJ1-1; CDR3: CASSEPSGDHTEAFF; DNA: TGTGCCAGCAGCGAACCTTCAGGGGACCACACTGAAGCTTTCTTT
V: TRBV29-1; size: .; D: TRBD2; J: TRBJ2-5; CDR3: CSVEDWSGTPQETQYF; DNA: TGCAGCGTTGAAGATTGGAGCGGGACGCCTCAAGAGACCCAGTACTTC
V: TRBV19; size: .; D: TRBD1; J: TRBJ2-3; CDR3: CASSTGTGYADTQYF; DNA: TGTGCCAGTAGTACCGGGACAGGGTACGCAGATACGCAGTATTTT
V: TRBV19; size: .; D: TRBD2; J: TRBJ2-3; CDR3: CASSQLAGATTDTQYF; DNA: TGTGCCAGTAGTCAACTAGCGGGAGCGACCACAGATACGCAGTATTTT
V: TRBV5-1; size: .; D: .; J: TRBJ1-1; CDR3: CASSLEGATEAFF; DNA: TGCGCCAGCAGCTTGGAAGGGGCCACTGAAGCTTTCTTT
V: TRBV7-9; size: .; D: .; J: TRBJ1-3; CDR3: CASSTPSSGNTIYF; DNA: TGTGCCAGCAGTACACCCAGCTCTGGAAACACCATATATTTT
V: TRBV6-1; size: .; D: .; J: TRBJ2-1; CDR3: CASSEGIRDIGNEQFF; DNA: TGTGCCAGCAGTGAGGGAATTAGGGACATAGGGAATGAGCAGTTCTTC
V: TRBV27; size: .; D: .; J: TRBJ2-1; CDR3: CASSGHRVLGGNEQFF; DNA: TGTGCCAGCAGTGGACACAGGGTATTGGGTGGTAATGAGCAGTTCTTC
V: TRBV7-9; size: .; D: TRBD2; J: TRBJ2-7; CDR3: CAGSAGVSYEQYF; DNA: TGTGCCGGATCAGCGGGGGTCTCCTACGAGCAGTACTTC
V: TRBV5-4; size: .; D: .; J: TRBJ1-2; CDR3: CASSLAGAGYGYTF; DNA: TGTGCCAGCAGCTTGGCGGGGGCAGGCTATGGCTACACCTTC